This TCR beta chain was recovered during a study of blood T cells in healthy people across ages. Study results and limitations: Diversity was estimated from one million T cells, and these estimates were considered underestimates.

Combining a sample-barcoded 5' primer with a J-beta primer mix, a second PCR ran for roughly 6 to 11 cycles. Through a template-switch adaptor with 12 random nucleotides, each cDNA molecule received a tag. TCRdb ran MiXCR on the 5' RACE reads and lists one entry per CDR3 protein. The table shows fewer than 2,000,000 distinct CDR3 sequences, with about 35% occurring only once. This clonotype was recorded once. What it binds is not known. Germline assignment: CDR1 MNHEY and CDR2 SVGEGT. This CDR3 contains 15 residues. V lost 5 bases, J lost 4 bases, and 14 bases lay in between. Isolated PBMCs totaled at least 6 million in each sample.

Sequencing used blood. This TCR was sampled from a woman aged 30 to 39 in good health. This chain connects TRBV6-2 or TRBV6-3 to TRBJ2-2; perhaps TRBD2 as D (5 bases). Here the CDR3 DNA reads TGTGCCAGCAGTCAATCAAGAGGAGGCACCGGGGAGCTGTTTTTT. Its translation: CASSQSRGGTGELFF.